This entry is about one TCR beta chain. Its specificity is not known. Germline V gene data show CDR1 as ENHRY and CDR2 as SYGVKD. The CDR3 is 17 residues long. The entry originates in a study of CXCR3-negative and CXCR3-positive naive CD8 T cells. Researchers prepared the TRB cDNA libraries using 5' RACE with UMI labels. One entry per CDR3 protein, without DNA, is what TCRdb gives after re-calling the 5' RACE reads. The sample yields approximately 100,000 distinct CDR3 sequences, of which the top ten take up roughly 0.38%. General observations from the study: CXCR3-positive naive cells carried more hydrophobic TRB CDR3s than CXCR3-negative ones.

Sequences were obtained from naive CXCR3+ CD8+ T cells from blood. The subset was: CD45RO-CCR7+CD27+CD95- naive CD8+ T cells expressing CXCR3 (TNR3+). This clonotype was obtained from a human donor in good health. Some clones in this sample may be carry-over from other donors' samples. The chain is built from TRBV10-3 and TRBJ2-2; TCRdb calls TRBD1, which cannot be checked without DNA. This chain's CDR3 is CAISVSAERPNTGELFF.